This TCR beta chain appears in the sequencing data of a study of blood T cell repertoires in COVID-19. CDR3 length: 16 residues. V lost 4 bases, J lost 0 bases, and 5 bases stayed unmatched. CDR1 and CDR2 (germline): SGHRS, YFSETQ. Profiling relied on immunoSEQ multiplex PCR, and the TCRdb table lists in-frame clones only, not all of them. The sample records about 64,000 clones, more than 60% being singletons. This sequence originates from a human donor in a cohort sampled during active COVID-19. This chain links TRBV5-1 with TRBJ2-3, with 10 bases fitting TRBD2. Input material: peripheral blood. CDR3 DNA sequence: TGCGCCAGCAGCAAGGGACTAGCGAAAAGCACAGATACGCAGTATTTT. It encodes CASSKGLAKSTDTQYF. The full variable domain, with the rest looked up from reference TRBV5-1 and TRBJ2-3, is KAGVTQTPRYLIKTRGQQVTLSCSPISGHRSVSWYQQTPGQGLQFLFEYFSETQRNKGNFPGRFSGRQFSNSRSEMNVSTLELGDSALYLCASSKGLAKSTDTQYFGPGTRLTVL.